The rows below give T cell receptor beta chains drawn from one sample of a study of blood T cell repertoires in COVID-19. Clones were sequenced by immunoSEQ multiplex PCR, and TCRdb holds only the in-frame ones, with some missing. The sample lists about 380,000 clones; around 90% were seen once. Sequenced input: peripheral blood. All receptors derive from a man younger than 35 with active or convalescent COVID-19. The CDR3 runs from the conserved cysteine through the conserved F or W. Each record gives: CDR3 length, V gene, D gene, CDR3 protein. D genes are given only for firm matches.

13,TRBV5-1,.,CASSTTSQEAQYF
15,TRBV9,.,CASSVVSGQITEAFF
12,TRBV19,.,CASSSGWIGAFF
13,TRBV5-8,TRBD1,CASSERTGFGYTF
14,TRBV7-6,.,CASSLSQTGNTIYF
13,TRBV18,TRBD1,CASSLTGVETQYF
15,TRBV5-4,.,CASTRGGKETGELFF
15,TRBV4-1,.,CASSQGTPGAGELFF
16,TRBV11-2,TRBD1,CASSPATGASNQPQHF
13,TRBV7-3,.,CASSLQGSYGYTF
15,TRBV6-6,.,CASRPAAGSYNEQFF
13,TRBV28,TRBD1,CASRRTGSDGYTF
13,TRBV7-2,.,CASSFLQDSPLHF
13,TRBV21-1,.,CASSKEAGGGFHF
13,TRBV6-5,TRBD1,CASKRGQNNEQFF
13,TRBV6-5,.,CASSPLGDMPLHF
12,TRBV18,.,CASSPRDTEAFF
15,TRBV6-1,.,CASSERAGPSYGYTF
15,TRBV9,.,CASSVGGATSYEQYF
16,TRBV29-1,TRBD2,CSVGLAGASSYNEQFF
12,TRBV19,.,CASSTGRGEQFF
14,TRBV19,TRBD1,CASSPRDSPYEQYF
17,TRBV27,TRBD2,CASSPWVAGGRTGELFF
14,TRBV9,TRBD1,CASSAGTGFYEQYF
13,TRBV12-3/TRBV12-4,.,CASSLYREETQYF
17,TRBV7-2,.,CASSLVVVAVSNYGYTF